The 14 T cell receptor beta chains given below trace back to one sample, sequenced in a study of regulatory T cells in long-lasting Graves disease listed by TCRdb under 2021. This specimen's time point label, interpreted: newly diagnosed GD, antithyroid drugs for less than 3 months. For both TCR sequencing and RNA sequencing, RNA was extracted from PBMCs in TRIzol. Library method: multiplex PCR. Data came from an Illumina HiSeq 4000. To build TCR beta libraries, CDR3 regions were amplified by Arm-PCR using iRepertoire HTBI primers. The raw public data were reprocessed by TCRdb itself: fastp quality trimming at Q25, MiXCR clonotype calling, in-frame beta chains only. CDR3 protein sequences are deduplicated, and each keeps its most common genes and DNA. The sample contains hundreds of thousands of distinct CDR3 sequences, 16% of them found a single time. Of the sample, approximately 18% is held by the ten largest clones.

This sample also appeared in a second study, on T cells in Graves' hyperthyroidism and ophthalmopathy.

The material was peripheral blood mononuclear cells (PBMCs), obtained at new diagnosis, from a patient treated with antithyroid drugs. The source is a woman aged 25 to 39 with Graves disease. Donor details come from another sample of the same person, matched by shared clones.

This chain's CDR3 is CASSQWNTQYF. The CDR3, as DNA: TGTGCCAGCAGCCAATGGAATACGCAGTATTTT. The gene calls are TRBV14 and TRBJ2-3; D ambiguous. The germline gives CDR1 SGHDN, CDR2 FVKESK. The CDR3 consists of 11 residues. V was cut by 2 bases and J by 7 bases, with 4 bases left in between.

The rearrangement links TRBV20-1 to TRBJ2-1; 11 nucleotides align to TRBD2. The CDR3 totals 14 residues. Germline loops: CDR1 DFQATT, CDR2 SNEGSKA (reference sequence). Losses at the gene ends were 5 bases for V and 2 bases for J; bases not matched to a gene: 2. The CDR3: CSAPSGRTYNEQFF. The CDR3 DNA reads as TGCAGTGCTCCTAGCGGGAGGACCTACAATGAGCAGTTCTTC.

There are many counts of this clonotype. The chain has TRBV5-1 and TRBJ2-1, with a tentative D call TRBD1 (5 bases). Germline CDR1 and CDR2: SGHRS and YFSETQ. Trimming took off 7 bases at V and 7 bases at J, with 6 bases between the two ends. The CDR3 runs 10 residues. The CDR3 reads CASGANEQFF. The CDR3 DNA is TGCGCCAGCGGGGCGAATGAGCAGTTCTTC.

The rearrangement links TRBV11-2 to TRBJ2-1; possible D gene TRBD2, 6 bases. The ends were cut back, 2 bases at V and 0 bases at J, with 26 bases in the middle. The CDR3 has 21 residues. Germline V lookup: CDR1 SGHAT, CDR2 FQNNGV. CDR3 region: CASSLRSFGLLFLNSYNEQFF. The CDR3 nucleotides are TGTGCCAGCAGCTTACGCTCCTTCGGACTACTCTTTCTGAACTCCTACAATGAGCAGTTCTTC.

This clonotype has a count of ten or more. The DNA of the CDR3 is TGCAGTGCTAGCGGTACCACCGGGGAGCTGTTTTTT. This encodes CSASGTTGELFF. The genes are TRBV20-1 and TRBJ2-2; D unresolved. Germline CDR1 is DFQATT and CDR2 is SNEGSKA (reference sequence). The V gene lost 3 bases and the J gene lost 4 bases, with 6 bases spanning the gap. The length of the CDR3 is 12 residues.

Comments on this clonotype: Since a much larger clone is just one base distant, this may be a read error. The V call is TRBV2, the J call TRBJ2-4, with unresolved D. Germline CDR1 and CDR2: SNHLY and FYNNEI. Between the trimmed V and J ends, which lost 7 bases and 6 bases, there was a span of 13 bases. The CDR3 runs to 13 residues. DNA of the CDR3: TGTGCCAGCATCCCGGGCAGGTTAAACATTCAGTACTTC. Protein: CASIPGRLNIQYF.

For the CDR3, the DNA is TGTGCCAGCAGTTCAAGACTAGCGGGTAATACGCAGTATTTT. It translates to CASSSRLAGNTQYF. The chain uses TRBV12-3 or TRBV12-4 and TRBJ2-3; 10 bases line up with TRBD2. V lost 4 bases, J lost 7 bases, and 5 bases stayed unmatched. The CDR3 length is 14 residues.

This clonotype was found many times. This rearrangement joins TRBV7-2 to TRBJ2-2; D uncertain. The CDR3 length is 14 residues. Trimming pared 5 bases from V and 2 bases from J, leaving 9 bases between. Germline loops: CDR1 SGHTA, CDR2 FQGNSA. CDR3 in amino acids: CASSLLVNTGELFF. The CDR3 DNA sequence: TGTGCCAGCAGCCTCCTAGTTAACACCGGGGAGCTGTTTTTT.

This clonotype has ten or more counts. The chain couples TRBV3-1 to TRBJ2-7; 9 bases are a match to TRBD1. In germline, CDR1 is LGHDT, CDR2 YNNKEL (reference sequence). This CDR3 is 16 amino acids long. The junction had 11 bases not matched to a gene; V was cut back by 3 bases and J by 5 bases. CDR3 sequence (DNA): TGTGCCAGCAGCCAGGGGACAGGGTCCATTCCAAACGAGCAGTACTTC. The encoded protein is CASSQGTGSIPNEQYF.

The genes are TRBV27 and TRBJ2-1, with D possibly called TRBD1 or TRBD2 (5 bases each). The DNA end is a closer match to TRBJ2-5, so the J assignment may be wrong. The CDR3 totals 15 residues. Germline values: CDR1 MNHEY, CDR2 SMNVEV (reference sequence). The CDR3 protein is CASSLFPDLGGTQYF. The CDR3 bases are TGTGCCAGCAGTTTATTTCCGGACCTTGGGGGGACCCAGTACTTC.

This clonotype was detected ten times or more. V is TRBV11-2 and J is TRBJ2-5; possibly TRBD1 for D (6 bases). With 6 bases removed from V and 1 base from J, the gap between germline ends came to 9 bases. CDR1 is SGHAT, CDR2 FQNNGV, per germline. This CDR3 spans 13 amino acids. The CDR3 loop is CASRIQGQETQYF. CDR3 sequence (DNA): TGTGCCAGCAGGATACAGGGCCAAGAGACCCAGTACTTC.

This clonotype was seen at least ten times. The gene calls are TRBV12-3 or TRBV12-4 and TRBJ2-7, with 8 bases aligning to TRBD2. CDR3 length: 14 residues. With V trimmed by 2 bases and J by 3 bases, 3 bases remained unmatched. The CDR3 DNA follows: TGTGCCAGCAGTTTAAACGGGGGGGTCTACGAGCAGTACTTC. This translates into CASSLNGGVYEQYF.

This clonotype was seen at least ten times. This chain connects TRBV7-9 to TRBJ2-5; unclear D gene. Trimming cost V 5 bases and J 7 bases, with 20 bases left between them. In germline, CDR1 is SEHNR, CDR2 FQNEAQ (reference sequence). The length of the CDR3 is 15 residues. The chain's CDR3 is CASSPLPGYLGTQYF. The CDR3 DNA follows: TGTGCCAGCAGCCCATTACCAGGATACCTGGGGACCCAGTACTTC.

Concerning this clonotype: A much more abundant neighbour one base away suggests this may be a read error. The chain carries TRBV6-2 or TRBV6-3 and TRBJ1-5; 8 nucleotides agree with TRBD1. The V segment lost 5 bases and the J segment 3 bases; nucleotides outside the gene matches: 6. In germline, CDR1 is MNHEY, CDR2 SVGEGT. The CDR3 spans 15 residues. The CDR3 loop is CASSLRQGHNQPQHF. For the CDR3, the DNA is TGTGCCAGCAGTCTCAGACAGGGGCACAATCAGCCCCAGCATTTT.